This TCR beta chain was retrieved from a study of graft-versus-host responses after intestinal transplantation. Lymphocytes from graft epithelium and lamina propria were isolated. TCRdb keeps only in-frame clones here, not all; method: immunoSEQ multiplex PCR. Here the sample spans 3,500 to 5,000 clones, 76% being singletons. V shed 0 bases and J shed 0 bases, with 6 bases lying between them. The CDR3 contains 14 residues. The germline V gene encodes CDR1 SGHRS and CDR2 YFSETQ. The sample was ileum tissue, taken around 340 days after intestinal transplantation. The sequence was obtained from a human patient who received an intestinal transplant, so some T cells may come from the graft donor. The V call is TRBV5-1, the J call TRBJ1-1; possible D gene TRBD1, 6 bases. CDR3 sequence: CASSLGDMNTEAFF. CDR3 sequence (DNA): TGCGCCAGCAGCTTGGGGGACATGAACACTGAAGCTTTCTTT. The variable domain in full, with the rest retrieved from reference TRBV5-1 and TRBJ1-1, is KAGVTQTPRYLIKTRGQQVTLSCSPISGHRSVSWYQQTPGQGLQFLFEYFSETQRNKGNFPGRFSGRQFSNSRSEMNVSTLELGDSALYLCASSLGDMNTEAFFGQGTRLTVV.